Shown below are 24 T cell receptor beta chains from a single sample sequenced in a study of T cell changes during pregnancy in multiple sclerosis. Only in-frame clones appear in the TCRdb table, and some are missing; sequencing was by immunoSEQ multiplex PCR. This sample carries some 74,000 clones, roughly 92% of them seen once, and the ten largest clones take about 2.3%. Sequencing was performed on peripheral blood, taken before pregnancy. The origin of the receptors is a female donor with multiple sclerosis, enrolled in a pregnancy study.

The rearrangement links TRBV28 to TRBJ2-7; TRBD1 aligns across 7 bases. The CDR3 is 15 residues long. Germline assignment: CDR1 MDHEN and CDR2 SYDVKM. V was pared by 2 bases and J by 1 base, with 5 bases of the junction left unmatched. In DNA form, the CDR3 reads TGTGCCAGCAGTTTAGCTCGGACAGGATCCTACGAGCAGTACTTC. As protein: CASSLARTGSYEQYF. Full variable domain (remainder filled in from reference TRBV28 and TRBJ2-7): DVKVTQSSRYLVKRTGEKVFLECVQDMDHENMFWYRQDPGLGLRLIYFSYDVKMKEKGDIPEGYSVSREKKERFSLILESASTNQTSMYLCASSLARTGSYEQYFGPGTRLTVT.

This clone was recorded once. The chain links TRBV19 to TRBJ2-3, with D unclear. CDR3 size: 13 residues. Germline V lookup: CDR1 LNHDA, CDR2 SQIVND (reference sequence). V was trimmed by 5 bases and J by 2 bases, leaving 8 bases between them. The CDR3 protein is CASSFGATDTQYF. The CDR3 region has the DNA TGTGCCAGTAGTTTCGGAGCCACAGATACGCAGTATTTT.

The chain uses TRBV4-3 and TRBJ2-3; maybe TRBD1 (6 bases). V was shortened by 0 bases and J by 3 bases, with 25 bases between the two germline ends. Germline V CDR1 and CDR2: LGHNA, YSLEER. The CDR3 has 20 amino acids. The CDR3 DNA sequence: TGCGCCAGCAGCCAAGAATCGCACCTAAGCCCTAAGGGGGAGACAGATACGCAGTATTTT. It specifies CASSQESHLSPKGETDTQYF.

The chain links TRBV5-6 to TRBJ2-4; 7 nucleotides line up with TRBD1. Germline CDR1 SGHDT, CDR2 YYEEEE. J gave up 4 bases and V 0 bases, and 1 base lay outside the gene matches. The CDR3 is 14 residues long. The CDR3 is CASSLVGQKNIQYF. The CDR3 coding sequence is TGTGCCAGCAGCTTGGTGGGACAGAAAAACATTCAGTACTTC.

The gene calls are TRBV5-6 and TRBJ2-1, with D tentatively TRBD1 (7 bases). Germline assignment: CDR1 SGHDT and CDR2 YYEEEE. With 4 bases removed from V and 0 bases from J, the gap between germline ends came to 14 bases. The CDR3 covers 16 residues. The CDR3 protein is CASSHWRGLSYNEQFF. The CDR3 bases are TGTGCCAGCAGCCATTGGAGGGGGCTCTCCTACAATGAGCAGTTCTTC. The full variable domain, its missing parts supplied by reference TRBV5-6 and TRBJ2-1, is DAGVTQSPTHLIKTRGQQVTLRCSPKSGHDTVSWYQQALGQGPQFIFQYYEEEERQRGNFPDRFSGHQFPNYSSELNVNALLLGDSALYLCASSHWRGLSYNEQFFGPGTRLTVL.

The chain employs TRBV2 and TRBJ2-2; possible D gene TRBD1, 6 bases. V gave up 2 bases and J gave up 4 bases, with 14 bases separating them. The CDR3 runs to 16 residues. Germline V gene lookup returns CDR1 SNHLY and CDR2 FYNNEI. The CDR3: CASSEWIGQSTGELFF. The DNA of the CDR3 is TGTGCCAGCAGTGAATGGATCGGACAGAGCACCGGGGAGCTGTTTTTT.

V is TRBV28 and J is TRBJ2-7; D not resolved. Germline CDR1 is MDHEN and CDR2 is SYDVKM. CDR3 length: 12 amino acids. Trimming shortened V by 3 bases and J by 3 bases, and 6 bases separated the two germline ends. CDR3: CASSFSIYEQYF. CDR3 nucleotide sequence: TGTGCCAGCAGTTTTAGTATCTACGAGCAGTACTTC. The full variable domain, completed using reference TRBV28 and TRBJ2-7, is DVKVTQSSRYLVKRTGEKVFLECVQDMDHENMFWYRQDPGLGLRLIYFSYDVKMKEKGDIPEGYSVSREKKERFSLILESASTNQTSMYLCASSFSIYEQYFGPGTRLTVT.

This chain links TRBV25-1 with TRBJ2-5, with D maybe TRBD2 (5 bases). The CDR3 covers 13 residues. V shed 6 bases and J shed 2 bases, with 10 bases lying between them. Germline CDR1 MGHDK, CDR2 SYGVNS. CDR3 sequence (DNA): TGTGCCAGCAGGGGAGTGGTACAAGAGACCCAGTACTTC. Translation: CASRGVVQETQYF.

The CDR3 sequence is CASRAGPAGTGELFF. CDR3 nucleotide sequence: TGTGCCAGCAGAGCGGGGCCGGCGGGGACCGGGGAGCTGTTTTTT. The chain is built from TRBV2 and TRBJ2-2; TRBD2 aligns across 7 bases. Germline V CDR1 and CDR2: SNHLY, FYNNEI. CDR3 length equals 15 residues. V trimming: 6 bases; J trimming: 5 bases; junction bases outside the gene matches: 9.

CDR3 sequence reads: CASSPFGGENEKLFF. CDR3 coding DNA: TGTGCCAGCTCTCCCTTTGGAGGGGAGAATGAAAAACTGTTTTTT. The chain recombines TRBV18 with TRBJ1-4; D is possibly TRBD1 (5 bases). Germline CDR1 and CDR2: KGHSH and LQKENI. The CDR3 length is 15 residues. V lost 6 bases to trimming and J lost 5 bases, with 16 bases between them.

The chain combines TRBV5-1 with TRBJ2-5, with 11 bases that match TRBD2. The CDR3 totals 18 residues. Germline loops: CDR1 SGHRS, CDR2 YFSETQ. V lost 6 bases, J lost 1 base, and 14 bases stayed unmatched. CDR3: CASTSGTSGMWGQETQYF. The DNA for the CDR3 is TGCGCCAGCACCTCCGGGACTAGCGGAATGTGGGGCCAAGAGACCCAGTACTTC. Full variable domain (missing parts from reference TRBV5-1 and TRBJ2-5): KAGVTQTPRYLIKTRGQQVTLSCSPISGHRSVSWYQQTPGQGLQFLFEYFSETQRNKGNFPGRFSGRQFSNSRSEMNVSTLELGDSALYLCASTSGTSGMWGQETQYFGPGTRLLVL.

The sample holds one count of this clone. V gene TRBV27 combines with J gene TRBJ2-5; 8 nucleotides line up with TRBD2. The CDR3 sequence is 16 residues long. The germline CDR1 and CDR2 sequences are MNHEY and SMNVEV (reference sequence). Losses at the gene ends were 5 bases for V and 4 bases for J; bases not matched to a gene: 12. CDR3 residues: CASSVAGTRALETQYF. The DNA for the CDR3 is TGTGCCAGCAGTGTAGCCGGGACTAGAGCGTTAGAGACCCAGTACTTC.

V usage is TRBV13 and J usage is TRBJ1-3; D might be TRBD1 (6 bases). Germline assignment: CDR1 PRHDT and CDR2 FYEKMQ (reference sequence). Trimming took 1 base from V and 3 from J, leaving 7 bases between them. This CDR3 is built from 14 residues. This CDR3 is CASSLDRVGNTIYF. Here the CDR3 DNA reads TGTGCCAGCAGCTTAGACAGGGTTGGAAACACCATATATTTT.

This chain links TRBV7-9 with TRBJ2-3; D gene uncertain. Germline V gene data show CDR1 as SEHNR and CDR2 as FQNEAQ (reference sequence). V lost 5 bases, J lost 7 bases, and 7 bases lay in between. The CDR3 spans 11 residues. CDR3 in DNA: TGTGCCAGCAGCCCCCAAAATACGCAGTATTTT. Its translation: CASSPQNTQYF.

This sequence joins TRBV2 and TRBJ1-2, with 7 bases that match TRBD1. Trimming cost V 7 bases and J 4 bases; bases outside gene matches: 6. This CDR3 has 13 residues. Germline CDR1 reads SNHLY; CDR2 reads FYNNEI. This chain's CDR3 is CASTDRSLYGYTF. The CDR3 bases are TGTGCCAGCACGGACAGGTCCCTCTATGGCTACACCTTC. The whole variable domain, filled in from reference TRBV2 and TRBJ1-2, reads EPEVTQTPSHQVTQMGQEVILRCVPISNHLYFYWYRQILGQKVEFLVSFYNNEISEKSEIFDDQFSVERPDGSNFTLKIRSTKLEDSAMYFCASTDRSLYGYTFGSGTRLTVV.

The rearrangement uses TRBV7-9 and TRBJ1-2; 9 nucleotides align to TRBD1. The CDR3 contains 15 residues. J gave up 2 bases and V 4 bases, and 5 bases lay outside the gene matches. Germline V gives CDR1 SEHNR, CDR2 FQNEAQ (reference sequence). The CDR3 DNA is TGTGCCAGCAGCTCACAGGGGGCGTACAACTATGGCTACACCTTC. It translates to CASSSQGAYNYGYTF.

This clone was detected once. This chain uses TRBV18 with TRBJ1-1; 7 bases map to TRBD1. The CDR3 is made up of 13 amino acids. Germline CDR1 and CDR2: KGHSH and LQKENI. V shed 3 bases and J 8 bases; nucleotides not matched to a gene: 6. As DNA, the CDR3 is TGTGCCAGCTCACCCCTCCGGGACAGCGAAGCTTTCTTT. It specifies CASSPLRDSEAFF. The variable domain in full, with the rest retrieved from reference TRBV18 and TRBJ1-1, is NAGVMQNPRHLVRRRGQEARLRCSPMKGHSHVYWYRQLPEEGLKFMVYLQKENIIDESGMPKERFSAEFPKEGPSILRIQQVVRGDSAAYFCASSPLRDSEAFFGQGTRLTVV.

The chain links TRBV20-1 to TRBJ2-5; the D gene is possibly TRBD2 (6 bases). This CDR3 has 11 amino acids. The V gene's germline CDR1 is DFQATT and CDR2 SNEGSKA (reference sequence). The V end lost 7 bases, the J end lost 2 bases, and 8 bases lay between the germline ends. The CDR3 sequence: CSGGLQETQYF. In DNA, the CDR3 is TGCAGTGGGGGACTTCAAGAGACCCAGTACTTC.

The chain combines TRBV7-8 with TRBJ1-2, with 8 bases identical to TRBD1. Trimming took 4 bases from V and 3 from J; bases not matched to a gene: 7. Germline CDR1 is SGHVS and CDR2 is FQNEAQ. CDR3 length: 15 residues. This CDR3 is CASSSRTGKDYGYTF. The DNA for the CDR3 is TGTGCCAGCAGCTCCCGGACAGGGAAGGACTATGGCTACACCTTC.

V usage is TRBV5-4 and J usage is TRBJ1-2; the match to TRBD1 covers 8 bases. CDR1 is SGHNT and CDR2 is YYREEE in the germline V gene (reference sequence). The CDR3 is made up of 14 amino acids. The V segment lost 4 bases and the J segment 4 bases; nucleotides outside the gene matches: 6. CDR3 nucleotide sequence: TGTGCCAGCAGCCCGGGACAGGATTTCTATGGCTACACCTTC. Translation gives CASSPGQDFYGYTF.

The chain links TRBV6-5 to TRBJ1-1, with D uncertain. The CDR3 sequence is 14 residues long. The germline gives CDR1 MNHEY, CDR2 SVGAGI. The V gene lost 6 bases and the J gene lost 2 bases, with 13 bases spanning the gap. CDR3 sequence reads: CASSPVRVNTEAFF. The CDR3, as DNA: TGTGCCAGCAGCCCCGTTCGTGTTAACACTGAAGCTTTCTTT.

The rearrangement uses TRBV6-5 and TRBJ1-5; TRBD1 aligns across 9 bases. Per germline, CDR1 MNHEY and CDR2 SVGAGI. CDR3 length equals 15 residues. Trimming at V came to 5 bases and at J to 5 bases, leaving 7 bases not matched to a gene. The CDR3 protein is CASSKTGGNYQPQHF. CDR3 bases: TGTGCCAGCAGTAAAACAGGGGGCAACTATCAGCCCCAGCATTTT.

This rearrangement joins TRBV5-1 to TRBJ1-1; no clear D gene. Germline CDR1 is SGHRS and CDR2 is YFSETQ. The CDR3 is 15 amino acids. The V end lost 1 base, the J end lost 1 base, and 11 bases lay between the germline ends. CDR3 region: CASSLTNSWNTEAFF. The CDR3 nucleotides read TGCGCCAGCAGCTTGACCAACTCATGGAACACTGAAGCTTTCTTT. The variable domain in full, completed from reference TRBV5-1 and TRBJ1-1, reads KAGVTQTPRYLIKTRGQQVTLSCSPISGHRSVSWYQQTPGQGLQFLFEYFSETQRNKGNFPGRFSGRQFSNSRSEMNVSTLELGDSALYLCASSLTNSWNTEAFFGQGTRLTVV.

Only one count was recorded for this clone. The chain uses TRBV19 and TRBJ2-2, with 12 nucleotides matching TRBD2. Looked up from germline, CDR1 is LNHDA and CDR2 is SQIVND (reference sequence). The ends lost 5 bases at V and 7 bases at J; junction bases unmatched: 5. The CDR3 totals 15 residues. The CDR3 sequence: CASSLAGGPGGELFF. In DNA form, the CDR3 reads TGTGCCAGTAGTCTAGCGGGAGGGCCCGGCGGGGAGCTGTTTTTT.